This T cell receptor (beta chain) came from a study of neurological immune-mediated disorders. General study results and limits: The level of TCR clonal expansion was highest in patients with HTLV-1-associated myelopathy and lowest in multiple sclerosis, where it fell below the level seen in healthy controls. No expanded-clone CDR3 amino acid sequence recurred across subjects, suggesting private TCR-beta repertoires.

The CDR3 runs to 15 residues. Germline V lookup: CDR1 MNHNS, CDR2 SASEGT. V lost 6 bases, J lost 5 bases, and 19 bases lay in between. Libraries used 2 million unsorted PBMCs kept frozen in RNAlater. This clonotype was detected ten times or more. Its antigen is unidentified. TCRdb re-called the 5' RACE reads with MiXCR, one entry per CDR3 protein. The top ten hold about 2.4% of the sample, which has approximately 60,000 distinct CDR3 sequences, roughly 3.7% seen once. This TCR was recovered from a man aged 50 to 60 with multiple sclerosis. This chain connects TRBV6-1 to TRBJ1-1, with D perhaps TRBD1 (5 bases). The specimen sequenced was PBMCs. CDR3 bases: TGTGCCAGCAGAGTCGGACAACGTATGAGGACTGAAGCTTTCTTT. It translates to CASRVGQRMRTEAFF.